The T cell receptor (beta chain) under discussion was sequenced for a study of preoperative IRX-2 immunotherapy in early breast cancer. Profiling relied on immunoSEQ multiplex PCR, and the TCRdb table lists in-frame clones only, not all of them. The sample has 20,000 to 30,000 clones; roughly 74% are singletons. Treatment: preoperative locoregional IRX-2 cytokine immunotherapy. Samples came from a phase Ib trial of preoperative locoregional IRX-2 cytokine immunotherapy. The length of the CDR3 is 13 residues. Looked up from germline, CDR1 is MNHGY and CDR2 is SAAAGT. V was trimmed by 5 bases and J by 8 bases, leaving 15 bases between them.

The material was lymph node tissue, obtained before IRX-2 immunotherapy. J is TRBJ1-2 and V is TRBV6-8, with unresolved D. The TCR sequence derives from a human donor with breast cancer. The CDR3 DNA sequence: TGTGCCAGCAGTGTCGACATCCCTTTGGGCTACACCTTC. It encodes CASSVDIPLGYTF.